The rows below give T cell receptor beta chains drawn from one sample of a study of glioma-infiltrating T cells after dendritic cell vaccination. The protocol was immunoSEQ multiplex PCR, while the TCRdb copy is restricted to in-frame clones and leaves out a portion. The table records 85,000 to 100,000 clones, 85% of them present only once. This material consisted of blood, taken after dendritic cell vaccination. The origin of the receptors is a human donor with glioblastoma. The CDR3 runs from the conserved cysteine through the conserved F or W. Fields, in order: V gene, J gene, D gene, clone size, CDR3 protein, CDR3 DNA. D genes are given only for firm matches. Rows give clone size only sometimes, using once, few, many, or a class for an expanded clone.

>TRBV5-6|TRBJ1-3|TRBD1|once
CASSSDRAGLSSGNTIYF
TGTGCCAGCAGCTCAGACAGGGCAGGGTTAAGCTCTGGAAACACCATATATTTT
>TRBV28|TRBJ2-4|TRBD2|.
CASKDLGGTKNIQYF
TGTGCCAGCAAAGACTTGGGGGGGACCAAAAACATTCAGTACTTC
>TRBV14|TRBJ2-1|TRBD2|.
CASSDTLADGYNEQFF
TGTGCCAGCAGCGACACTCTAGCGGATGGCTACAATGAGCAGTTCTTC
>TRBV5-1|TRBJ1-1|TRBD1|few
CASSLGGTGRSEAFF
TGCGCCAGCAGCTTGGGCGGGACAGGGAGGTCTGAAGCTTTCTTT
>TRBV7-3|TRBJ2-1|TRBD2|.
CASSSTGGAGYSYNEQFF
TGTGCCAGCAGCTCGACGGGGGGGGCCGGATACTCCTACAATGAGCAGTTCTTC
>TRBV15|TRBJ2-7|TRBD2|.
CATSRIAGGNYEQYF
TGTGCCACCAGCAGAATAGCGGGAGGAAATTACGAGCAGTACTTC
>TRBV19|TRBJ2-1|TRBD1|once
CASSPPDRDYNEQFF
TGTGCCAGTAGCCCCCCGGACAGGGACTACAATGAGCAGTTCTTC
>TRBV5-4|TRBJ2-1|TRBD2|.
CASSPGTSGSRGGGEQFF
TGTGCCAGCAGCCCCGGGACTAGCGGGAGTAGAGGGGGAGGTGAGCAGTTCTTC
>TRBV7-9|TRBJ1-5|.|.
CASSLDNTPNQPQHF
TGTGCCAGCAGCTTAGACAATACCCCCAATCAGCCCCAGCATTTT
>TRBV27|TRBJ1-4|.|.
CASSLYGATNEKLFF
TGTGCCAGCAGTTTATACGGGGCAACTAATGAAAAACTGTTTTTT
>TRBV7-9|TRBJ1-4|TRBD1|.
CASSWTGGGEKLFF
TGTGCCAGCAGCTGGACAGGGGGTGGTGAAAAACTGTTTTTT
>TRBV7-2|TRBJ2-1|TRBD2|.
CASSLRSSAGGRSYNEQFF
TGTGCCAGCAGCTTAAGGAGTTCGGCGGGGGGGCGTAGCTACAATGAGCAGTTCTTC
>TRBV29-1|TRBJ2-7|TRBD2|.
CSGGGLAPTYEQYF
TGCAGCGGTGGAGGACTAGCTCCTACCTACGAGCAGTACTTC
>TRBV5-4|TRBJ2-3|.|.
CASRPGTSLSTDTQYF
TGTGCCAGCAGGCCCGGGACTTCCTTGTCCACAGATACGCAGTATTTT
>TRBV6-1|TRBJ1-1|.|.
CASTLPGGLGTEAFF
TGTGCCAGCACCCTCCCGGGGGGCCTCGGCACTGAAGCTTTCTTT
>TRBV5-6|TRBJ2-7|TRBD2|.
CASSGRAAGGTSPNYEQYF
TGTGCCAGCAGCGGGAGAGCAGCGGGGGGCACGTCCCCCAATTACGAGCAGTACTTC
>TRBV6-6|TRBJ2-7|.|.
CASSTDSYEQYF
TGTGCCAGCAGTACGGACTCTTACGAGCAGTACTTC
>TRBV27|TRBJ1-5|.|.
CASSFQGNQPQHF
TGTGCCAGCAGTTTTCAGGGTAATCAGCCCCAGCATTTT
>TRBV2|TRBJ2-2|TRBD2|.
CASSVGVGRDTGELFF
TGTGCCAGCAGTGTCGGGGTAGGGAGGGACACCGGGGAGCTGTTTTTT
>TRBV27|TRBJ2-7|TRBD2|.
CASRPPGRAYEQYF
TGTGCCAGCAGACCCCCCGGGAGGGCCTACGAGCAGTACTTC
>TRBV6-1|TRBJ1-2|TRBD1|.
CASRRGTGNYGYTF
TGTGCCAGCAGAAGAGGGACAGGGAACTATGGCTACACCTTC
>TRBV5-4|TRBJ2-3|TRBD1|.
CASSLPGQGGDTQYF
TGTGCCAGCAGCTTGCCGGGACAGGGTGGTGATACGCAGTATTTT
>TRBV2|TRBJ2-1|.|.
CASSRSTQNDEQFF
TGTGCCAGCAGTCGGTCAACCCAAAACGATGAGCAGTTCTTC
>TRBV6-1|TRBJ1-1|.|once
CASSPRQGWNTEAFF
TGTGCCAGCAGTCCCCGCCAGGGATGGAACACTGAAGCTTTCTTT
>TRBV11-3|TRBJ1-1|.|.
CASSLGRNTEAFF
TGTGCCAGCAGCTTAGGTAGGAACACTGAAGCTTTCTTT
>TRBV19|TRBJ2-7|TRBD1|.
CASSPGTGRSYEQYF
TGTGCCAGTAGTCCCGGGACAGGGCGTTCCTACGAGCAGTACTTC
>TRBV9|TRBJ1-2|.|.
CASSIQGSYGYTF
TGTGCCAGCAGCATACAGGGTAGCTATGGCTACACCTTC
>TRBV7-2|TRBJ2-3|TRBD2|.
CASSLDGRATDTQYF
TGTGCCAGCAGCTTAGACGGGAGGGCTACAGATACGCAGTATTTT
>TRBV29-1|TRBJ2-1|TRBD1|.
CSARDRASYNEQFF
TGCAGCGCCAGGGACAGGGCCTCCTACAATGAGCAGTTCTTC
>TRBV7-2|TRBJ2-7|TRBD2|.
CASSLLAGGQEQYF
TGTGCCAGCAGCTTACTAGCGGGAGGGCAGGAGCAGTACTTC
>TRBV15|TRBJ2-5|TRBD2|few
CATSEPSGGYETQYF
TGTGCCACCAGTGAGCCTAGCGGGGGTTATGAGACCCAGTACTTC
>TRBV9|TRBJ2-7|.|.
CASSRGGSEQYF
TGTGCCAGCAGCCGGGGTGGGTCCGAGCAGTACTTC
>TRBV2|TRBJ2-7|.|.
CASSDEGRECF
TGTGCCAGCAGTGATGAGGGCAGAGAGTGCTTC
>TRBV4-1|TRBJ2-7|TRBD1|.
CASSPGQGSTYEQYF
TGCGCCAGCAGCCCCGGACAGGGGTCCACCTACGAGCAGTACTTC
>TRBV7-2|TRBJ2-5|TRBD1|.
CASSLEGGVRETQYF
TGTGCCAGCAGCTTAGAAGGGGGCGTTAGGGAGACCCAGTACTTC
>TRBV28|TRBJ2-4|.|.
CASSLNEGDLDYKNIQYF
TGTGCCAGCAGTTTAAATGAGGGGGACCTTGACTACAAAAACATTCAGTACTTC
>TRBV7-9|TRBJ2-1|TRBD2|.
CASSLVGGFYSYNEQFF
TGTGCCAGCAGCTTAGTCGGGGGGTTTTACTCCTACAATGAGCAGTTCTTC